A selection of T cell receptor beta chains follows, all from one sample in a study of T-cell reconstitution after alpha-beta-depleted transplantation in children. TCRdb independently ran MiXCR on the PCR reads; one entry per CDR3 protein. The repertoire includes 140,000 to 150,000 distinct CDR3 sequences, roughly 9% of them detected once, and around a sixth sits in the top ten. Source: PBMCs, mostly from graft donor cells, taken 180 days after TCRalphabeta/CD19-depleted stem cell transplant. The receptors derive from a female patient aged 2-15 years who had a stem cell transplant for congenital amegakaryocytic thrombocytopenia, so the T cells may come from the graft donor. Both conserved end residues are trimmed from each CDR3. The order of the fields is V gene, J gene, CDR3 protein.

V gene: TRBV20-1
J gene: TRBJ2-1
CDR3 protein: SARTGTSGRPRVRF

V gene: TRBV7-2
J gene: TRBJ2-3
CDR3 protein: ASSRSPSTDTQY

V gene: TRBV28
J gene: TRBJ2-5
CDR3 protein: ASSFLGGRETQY

V gene: TRBV5-1
J gene: TRBJ2-3
CDR3 protein: ASSLARAEDTQY

V gene: TRBV30
J gene: TRBJ1-1
CDR3 protein: ARCPTVNTEAF

V gene: TRBV28
J gene: TRBJ2-5
CDR3 protein: ASSFKRVQETQY

V gene: TRBV5-1
J gene: TRBJ1-1
CDR3 protein: ASRRQGAVTEAF

V gene: TRBV12-3/TRBV12-4
J gene: TRBJ2-7
CDR3 protein: ASRRFGTVEHY

V gene: TRBV2
J gene: TRBJ2-3
CDR3 protein: ASSGTTTSGR

V gene: TRBV20-1
J gene: TRBJ1-4
CDR3 protein: SATGTTNEKLF

V gene: TRBV3-1
J gene: TRBJ2-3
CDR3 protein: ASSQGPPGASTDTQY

V gene: TRBV20-1
J gene: TRBJ1-1
CDR3 protein: SAKLAGEYEAF

V gene: TRBV12-3/TRBV12-4
J gene: TRBJ1-4
CDR3 protein: ASSFTATNEKLF

V gene: TRBV25-1
J gene: TRBJ2-5
CDR3 protein: ASSESKSARVGETQY

V gene: TRBV19
J gene: TRBJ2-1
CDR3 protein: ASSIWATYNEQF

V gene: TRBV20-1
J gene: TRBJ1-1
CDR3 protein: SARFPNRNTEAF

V gene: TRBV20-1
J gene: TRBJ2-1
CDR3 protein: SATGLAAPNEQF

V gene: TRBV10-2
J gene: TRBJ2-2
CDR3 protein: ASTHRVLTGELF

V gene: TRBV29-1
J gene: TRBJ2-1
CDR3 protein: SVADSGTYNEQF

V gene: TRBV4-2
J gene: TRBJ1-3
CDR3 protein: ASSQDSSRSSGNTIY

V gene: TRBV5-1
J gene: TRBJ2-1
CDR3 protein: ASSLAREGEQF

V gene: TRBV5-4
J gene: TRBJ2-1
CDR3 protein: ASTWASGSGEQF

V gene: TRBV10-3
J gene: TRBJ2-3
CDR3 protein: AISEFDTDTQY

V gene: TRBV10-3
J gene: TRBJ2-2
CDR3 protein: AMAVANTGELF

V gene: TRBV5-1
J gene: TRBJ2-5
CDR3 protein: ASREGAAQETQY

V gene: TRBV29-1
J gene: TRBJ2-1
CDR3 protein: SVVIWGGDSNNEQF

V gene: TRBV5-1
J gene: TRBJ1-4
CDR3 protein: ASSFDSDYEKLF

V gene: TRBV4-2
J gene: TRBJ1-5
CDR3 protein: ASSPTPGEVRNQPQH

V gene: TRBV20-1
J gene: TRBJ1-1
CDR3 protein: SARAGTEAF

V gene: TRBV11-2
J gene: TRBJ2-1
CDR3 protein: ASRLISGGAEQF

V gene: TRBV28
J gene: TRBJ2-5
CDR3 protein: AAGGGLAEEQETQY

V gene: TRBV28
J gene: TRBJ1-2
CDR3 protein: ASSWGRAYGYT

V gene: TRBV20-1
J gene: TRBJ2-1
CDR3 protein: SANSGGYNEQF

V gene: TRBV19
J gene: TRBJ1-5
CDR3 protein: ASRSGTGGFIPDQPQH

V gene: TRBV18
J gene: TRBJ2-5
CDR3 protein: ASSPQGGNQETQY

V gene: TRBV18
J gene: TRBJ2-3
CDR3 protein: ASSPPASDRNTQY

V gene: TRBV5-1
J gene: TRBJ1-1
CDR3 protein: ASSLHRGWRNTEAF

V gene: TRBV20-1
J gene: TRBJ2-7
CDR3 protein: SATLLTGRYEQY

V gene: TRBV5-1
J gene: TRBJ2-2
CDR3 protein: ASSFLAGGGVGELF

V gene: TRBV28
J gene: TRBJ2-1
CDR3 protein: ASSSGTDRNEQF

V gene: TRBV3-1
J gene: TRBJ2-7
CDR3 protein: ASSHTGLYEQY

V gene: TRBV7-9
J gene: TRBJ2-6
CDR3 protein: ASSLGTAGANVLT

V gene: TRBV5-1
J gene: TRBJ2-1
CDR3 protein: ASSPGGGGTSITFFYNEQF

V gene: TRBV20-1
J gene: TRBJ2-7
CDR3 protein: SAGDRNEQY

V gene: TRBV5-1
J gene: TRBJ2-7
CDR3 protein: ASSDDRGIYEQY

V gene: TRBV20-1
J gene: TRBJ1-5
CDR3 protein: SVWGEIQGWRNQPQH

V gene: TRBV11-2
J gene: TRBJ2-7
CDR3 protein: ASSFLTGMYEQY

V gene: TRBV5-1
J gene: TRBJ2-7
CDR3 protein: ASSWLADYEQY

V gene: TRBV2
J gene: TRBJ2-2
CDR3 protein: ASRALRSNTGELF

V gene: TRBV29-1
J gene: TRBJ2-2
CDR3 protein: SVGFRGLTGELF

V gene: TRBV2
J gene: TRBJ2-3
CDR3 protein: ARSAAGGTDTQY